Below, one T cell receptor (beta chain) is given with its context. The antigen is undetermined. This sample was taken from a study of cytomegalovirus exposure and HLA in healthy donors. Looking at the study overall: Earlier, 95 million to 130 million unique TCR beta sequences were recovered from roughly 170 million T cells by an analysis. As released early, the data held roughly 85 million unique TCRs from HLA-typed donors. The Caucasian-associated ancestry cluster contained about 80% of the approximately 390 genotyped donors.

General study points: Apart from CMV serostatus, no immune exposure information was available.

PCR employed 60 Vbeta and 13 Jbeta primers. Some clones are missing from TCRdb's copy, which holds only in-frame ones; the method was immunoSEQ multiplex PCR. The sample has fewer than 150,000 clones, 76% seen once; the top ten hold 2.5% to 3.5%. Germline CDR1 reads SGHTA; CDR2 reads FQGNSA. The V and J ends lost 7 bases and 0 bases, in that order; junction bases with no gene match: 5. The CDR3 extends over 14 amino acids. The sequenced sample consisted of PBMCs. The receptor was isolated from a man in his forties in good health and CMV-seronegative. The rearrangement links TRBV7-2 to TRBJ2-7; 8 positions agree with TRBD1. The CDR3 DNA sequence: TGTGCCAGCACCTGGACAGGGCTCTCCTACGAGCAGTACTTC. Protein sequence: CASTWTGLSYEQYF.